This T cell receptor (beta chain) was documented in a study of T cells after yellow fever vaccination (dated by TCRdb to the late 2010s). Study-wide context: Libraries from fractions with low cell numbers were prepared with the SMART-Seq v4 Ultra Low Input RNA kit. To track T-cell clones before and after primary and booster YFV17D yellow fever vaccination, bulk TCR alpha and beta repertoires were sequenced longitudinally. Two healthy male donors, one aged 18 to 30 and one aged 30 to 40 years, were included in the cohort. Blood samples were taken at several timepoints before and after primary and secondary immunization, and bulk PBMC replicates and cell subsets were isolated. Findings and caveats that apply to the study as a whole: Because only two donors were included in the study, the extent to which the findings can be generalized is limited. Compared with the primary T-cell response, the secondary T-cell response was faster but weaker, reaching its peak on day 5 rather than on day 15. A small fraction of clonotypes showed up in both the CD4 and CD8 compartments, probably as a result of convergent recombination. Because abundant contaminating clonotypes from the bulk population could be contained in FACS-sorted repertoires, computational filtering was required. Most clones expanded after primary vaccination (roughly 96% of CD4 and 80% to 90% of CD8) were re-detected after the booster, suggesting that broad memory maintenance occurred.

CDR1 and CDR2 were assigned from the germline V gene (reference sequence) as LNHNV and YYDKDF. The CDR3 covers 15 residues, taking in both the cysteine and the phenylalanine. The kept DNA is CDR3 alone, 45 bases in frame from the first base. Germline trimming: 0 bases from V, 2 bases from J; junction bases outside gene matches: 4. Sequenced on an Illumina NovaSeq 6000. TCR cDNA was made using 5'RACE template switching, a step that added a universal primer site and unique molecular identifiers. Priming for cDNA synthesis came from both the TCR alpha and TCR beta constant segments. Libraries were amplified in two PCR steps, with sample barcodes and sequencing adapters added in the second step. Libraries were sequenced on Illumina HiSeq 2500 (2x100 bp) or NovaSeq (2x150 bp). On the study's bioinformatics: MIGEC was used to demultiplex reads and collapse the reads into UMI consensus sequences, and MiXCR was used for V(D)J alignment. Clonotypes responding to the vaccine were identified with edgeR on replicate PBMC samples, with the criteria of FDR below 0.01 and a log2 fold change above 5 up to day 15. Each bulk clonotype received a CD4 or CD8 identity based on whether the sequenced CD4 or CD8 repertoire contained that clonotype at higher abundance. The public sequencing data were trimmed at Q25 with fastp and processed into clonotypes with MiXCR by TCRdb, which kept only in-frame beta chains. Records with the same CDR3 protein are collapsed into one entry carrying the most frequent genes and DNA. The V and J calls and clone size come from TCRdb's table, not from the authors' own analysis. The sample includes about 320,000 distinct CDR3 sequences, with around 10% observed a single time. Under 4% of the sample comes from the top ten.

In this sample, this clonotype turned up a few times. Its antigen target is currently unknown. No base quality information exists; no much larger clone differs at one position. The treatment or condition label, as the study defines it: live attenuated yellow fever vaccine strain. PBMCs were isolated from peripheral blood using a standard Ficoll-Paque protocol. Dynabeads CD4 and CD8 positive selection kits were used to isolate CD4 and CD8 T-cell fractions. TriZol was used to extract RNA from bulk PBMCs, CD4 and CD8 fractions, and dextramer-positive and dextramer-negative fractions. The sequence came from a man aged 18-30 years who received the YFV17D yellow fever vaccine. Sequences were derived from CD4+ T cells sorted from PBMCs, sampled 45 days after the yellow fever booster vaccination. The chain links TRBV15 with TRBJ2-7; the central 7 bases match TRBD1. In nucleotide form, the sequence is TGTGCCACCAGCAGAGATAGGGGGCCCACCTACGAGCAGTACTTC. This is translated as CATSRDRGPTYEQYF.